The rows below give T cell receptor beta chains drawn from one sample of a study of T-cell reconstitution after alpha-beta-depleted transplantation in children. From the PCR reads, TCRdb called clonotypes with MiXCR, one entry per CDR3 protein. Among roughly 400,000 distinct CDR3 sequences, around 21% were seen once, and the ten largest hold less than 4.5%. Sequencing used PBMCs from the stem cell graft donor, obtained from the stem cell graft. Source of these receptors: a human donor who donated a stem cell graft to a child with acute myeloid leukemia. Each CDR3 is given with its conserved first and last residue. The size entry is marked missing in some rows and otherwise reads once, few, many or a size class.

TRBV7-2,-,CASSLVFAGVTTGELFF
TRBV4-1,-,CASSQTRQGVYGNSPLHF
TRBV7-2,-,CASSPGQISRAYEQYF
TRBV20-1,few,CSARRKLAGSYNEQFF
TRBV6-5,-,CASSYQQGGLSEQYF
TRBV28,-,CASTRINQPQHF
TRBV30,many,CAWSDQSSGNTIYF
TRBV9,many,CASSILFGTSGDLRETQYF
TRBV5-5,-,CASSPRPGAVYEQYF
TRBV6-1,-,CASTTGTSGSREQFF
TRBV29-1,-,CSVEGDWGVEQYF
TRBV29-1,many,CSVEDNSSYNEQFF
TRBV7-3,few,CASSSSGPYNEQFF
TRBV6-5,many,CASRRLAQNNEQFF
TRBV7-9,-,CASSLVNGLQETQYF
TRBV12-3/TRBV12-4,few,CASRGQFGNTEAFF
TRBV12-3/TRBV12-4,-,CASRPTGRGGQPQHF
TRBV7-9,few,CASSLGRSGPSYNEQFF
TRBV20-1,-,CSPYAPGLAGETQYF
TRBV18,few,CASSSGTMNTEAFF
TRBV6-1,-,CASRPLSSGRYNEQFF
TRBV12-3/TRBV12-4,many,CASSSGDSSYEQYF
TRBV7-8,-,CASSLPDRAAFSNQPQHF
TRBV5-1,few,CASSPTRETLRTDTQYF
TRBV12-3/TRBV12-4,-,CASSTRDIPGEQYF
TRBV28,-,CASSYLRQGAETQYF
TRBV27,few,CASSLRGNHYEQYF
TRBV29-1,many,CSVRDGGNQPQHF
TRBV4-3,-,CASSQEPGLAGEQYF
TRBV6-5,many,CASSYLQGSPLHF
TRBV4-2,many,CASSQDAYSPDEQFF
TRBV12-3/TRBV12-4,-,CASSLSWWPGPGDTQYF
TRBV7-6,few,CASSSTPYPLSQFF
TRBV5-1,few,CASSPAGTYEQYF
TRBV7-9,-,CASRSSGYEQYF
TRBV20-1,-,CSARDIRGDTGELFF
TRBV25-1,-,CASSEYPSPTRLNEKLFF
TRBV15,few,CATSRAPPGVEQFF
TRBV20-1,-,CSARDARSGNTIYF
TRBV2,-,CASTGGPAQNTEAFF
TRBV18,-,CASSPLFQEQFF